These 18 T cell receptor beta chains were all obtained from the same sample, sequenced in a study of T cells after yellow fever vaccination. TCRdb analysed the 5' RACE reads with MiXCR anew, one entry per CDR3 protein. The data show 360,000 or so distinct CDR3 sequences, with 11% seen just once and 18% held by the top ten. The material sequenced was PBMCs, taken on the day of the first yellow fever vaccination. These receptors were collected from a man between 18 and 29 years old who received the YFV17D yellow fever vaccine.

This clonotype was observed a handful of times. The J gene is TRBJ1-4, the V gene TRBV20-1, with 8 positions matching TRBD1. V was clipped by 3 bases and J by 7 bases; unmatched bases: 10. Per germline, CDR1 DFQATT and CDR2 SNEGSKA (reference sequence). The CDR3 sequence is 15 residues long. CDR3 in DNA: TGCAGTGCTAGGGGATCCGACAGGGGTTTTGAAAAACTGTTTTTT. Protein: CSARGSDRGFEKLFF.

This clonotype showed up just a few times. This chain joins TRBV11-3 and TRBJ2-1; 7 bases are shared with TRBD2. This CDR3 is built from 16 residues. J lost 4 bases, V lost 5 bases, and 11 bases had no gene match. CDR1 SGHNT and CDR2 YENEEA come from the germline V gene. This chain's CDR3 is CASSLVGLEPYNEQFF. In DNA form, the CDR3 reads TGTGCCAGCAGCCTAGTTGGACTAGAGCCTTACAATGAGCAGTTCTTC. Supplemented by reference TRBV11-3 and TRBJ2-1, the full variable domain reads EAGVVQSPRYKIIEKKQPVAFWCNPISGHNTLYWYLQNLGQGPELLIRYENEEAVDDSQLPKDRFSAERLKGVDSTLKIQPAELGDSAVYLCASSLVGLEPYNEQFFGPGTRLTVL.

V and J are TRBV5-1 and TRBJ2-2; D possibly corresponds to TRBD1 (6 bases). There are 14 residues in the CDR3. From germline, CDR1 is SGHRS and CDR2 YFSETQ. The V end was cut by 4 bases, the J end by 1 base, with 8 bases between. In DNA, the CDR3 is TGCGCCAGCAGCAAGGGACAGAACACCGGGGAGCTGTTTTTT. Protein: CASSKGQNTGELFF.

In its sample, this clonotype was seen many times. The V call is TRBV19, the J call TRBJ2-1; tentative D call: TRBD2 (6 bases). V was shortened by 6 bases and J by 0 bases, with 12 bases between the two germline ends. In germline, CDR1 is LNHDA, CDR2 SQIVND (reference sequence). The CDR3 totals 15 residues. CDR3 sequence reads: CASRPRGTSYNEQFF. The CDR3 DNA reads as TGTGCCAGTAGACCTCGGGGGACCTCCTACAATGAGCAGTTCTTC.

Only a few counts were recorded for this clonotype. The CDR3 is CSALRTSGYNEQFF. The CDR3, as DNA: TGCAGTGCTCTAAGGACTAGCGGCTACAATGAGCAGTTCTTC. The chain carries TRBV20-1 and TRBJ2-1; TRBD2 matches 10 bases. CDR3 length equals 14 residues. CDR1 DFQATT and CDR2 SNEGSKA come from the germline V gene (reference sequence). Trimming took 5 bases from V and 3 from J; bases not matched to a gene: 4.

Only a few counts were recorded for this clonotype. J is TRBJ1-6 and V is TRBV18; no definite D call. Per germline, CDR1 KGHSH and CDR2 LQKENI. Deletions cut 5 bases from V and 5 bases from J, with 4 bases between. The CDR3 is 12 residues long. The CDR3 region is CASSGNNSPLHF. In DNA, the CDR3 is TGTGCCAGCTCAGGGAATAATTCACCCCTCCACTTT.

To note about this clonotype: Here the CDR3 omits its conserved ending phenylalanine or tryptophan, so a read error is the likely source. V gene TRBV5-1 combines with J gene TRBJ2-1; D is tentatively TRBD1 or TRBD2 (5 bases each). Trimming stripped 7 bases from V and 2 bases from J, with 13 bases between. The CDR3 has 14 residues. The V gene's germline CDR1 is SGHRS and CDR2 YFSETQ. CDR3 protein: CASFVRDAYNEQFS. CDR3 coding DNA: TGCGCCAGCTTCGTCAGGGACGCCTACAATGAGCAGTTCTCC.

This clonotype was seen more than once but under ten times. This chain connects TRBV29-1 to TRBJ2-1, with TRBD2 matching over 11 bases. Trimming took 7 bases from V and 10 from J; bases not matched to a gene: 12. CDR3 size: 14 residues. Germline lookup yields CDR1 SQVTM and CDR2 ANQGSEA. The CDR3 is CSAWGTSGPPEQFF. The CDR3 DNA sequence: TGCAGCGCCTGGGGGACTAGCGGTCCTCCGGAGCAGTTCTTC.

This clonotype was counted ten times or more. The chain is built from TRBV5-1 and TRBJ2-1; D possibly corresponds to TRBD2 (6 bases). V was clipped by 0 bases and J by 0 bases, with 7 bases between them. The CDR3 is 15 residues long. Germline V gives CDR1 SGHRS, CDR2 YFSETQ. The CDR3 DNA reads TGCGCCAGCAGCTTGGTCGGGGGCTCCTACAATGAGCAGTTCTTC. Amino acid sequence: CASSLVGGSYNEQFF.

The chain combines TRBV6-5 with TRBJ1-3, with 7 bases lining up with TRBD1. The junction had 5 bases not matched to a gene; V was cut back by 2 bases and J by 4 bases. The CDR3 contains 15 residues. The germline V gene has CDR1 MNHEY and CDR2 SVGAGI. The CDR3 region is CASSYETGSGNTIYF. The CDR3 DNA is TGTGCCAGCAGTTACGAGACAGGGTCCGGAAACACCATATATTTT.

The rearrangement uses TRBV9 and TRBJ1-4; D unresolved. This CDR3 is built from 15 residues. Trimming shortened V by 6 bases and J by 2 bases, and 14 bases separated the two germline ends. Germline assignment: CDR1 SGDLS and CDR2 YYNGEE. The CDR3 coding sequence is TGTGCCAGCACCCCCGCCGGGCAGACTAATGAAAAACTGTTTTTT. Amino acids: CASTPAGQTNEKLFF.

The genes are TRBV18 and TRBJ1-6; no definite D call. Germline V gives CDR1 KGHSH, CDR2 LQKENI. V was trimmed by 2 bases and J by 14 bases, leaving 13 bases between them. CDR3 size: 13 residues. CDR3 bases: TGTGCCAGCTCACCAGAGAGGCTAGCGGCCCTCCACTTT. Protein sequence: CASSPERLAALHF.

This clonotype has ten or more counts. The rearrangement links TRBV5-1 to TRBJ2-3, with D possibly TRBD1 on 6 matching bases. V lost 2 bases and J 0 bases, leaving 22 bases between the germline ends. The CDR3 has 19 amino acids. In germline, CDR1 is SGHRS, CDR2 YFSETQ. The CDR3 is CASSLVRGAWNLSTDTQYF. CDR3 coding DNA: TGCGCCAGCAGCTTAGTCAGGGGCGCATGGAACCTTAGCACAGATACGCAGTATTTT.

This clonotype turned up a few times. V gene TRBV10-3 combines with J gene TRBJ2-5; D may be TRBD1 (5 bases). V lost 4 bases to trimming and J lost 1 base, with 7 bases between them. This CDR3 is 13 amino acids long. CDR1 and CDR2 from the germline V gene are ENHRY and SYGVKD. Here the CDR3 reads CAISGQPQETQYF. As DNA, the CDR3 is TGTGCCATCAGTGGACAGCCCCAAGAGACCCAGTACTTC.

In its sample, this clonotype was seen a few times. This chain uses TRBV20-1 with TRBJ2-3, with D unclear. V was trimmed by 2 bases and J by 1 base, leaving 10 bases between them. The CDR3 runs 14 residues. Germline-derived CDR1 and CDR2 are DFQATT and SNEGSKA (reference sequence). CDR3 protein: CSARYRAGTDTQYF. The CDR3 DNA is TGCAGTGCTAGATATCGGGCGGGCACAGATACGCAGTATTTT.

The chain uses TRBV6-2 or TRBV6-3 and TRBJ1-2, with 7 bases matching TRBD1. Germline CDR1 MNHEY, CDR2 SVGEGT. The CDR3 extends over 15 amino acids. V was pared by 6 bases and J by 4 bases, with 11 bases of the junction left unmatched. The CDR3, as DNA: TGTGCCAGCAGACTCGGGACAGATAATATCTATGGCTACACCTTC. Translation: CASRLGTDNIYGYTF.

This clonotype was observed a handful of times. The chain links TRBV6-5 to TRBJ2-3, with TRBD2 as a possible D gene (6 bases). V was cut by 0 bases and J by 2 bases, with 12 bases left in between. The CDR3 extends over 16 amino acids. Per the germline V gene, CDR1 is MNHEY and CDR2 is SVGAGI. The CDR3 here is CASSYSSGANTDTQYF. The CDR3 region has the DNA TGTGCCAGCAGTTACTCTAGCGGCGCCAACACAGATACGCAGTATTTT.

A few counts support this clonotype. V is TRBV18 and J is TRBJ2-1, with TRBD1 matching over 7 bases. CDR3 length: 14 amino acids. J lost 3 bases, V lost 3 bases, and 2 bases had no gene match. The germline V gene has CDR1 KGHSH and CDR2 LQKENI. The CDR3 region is CASSPGDSYNEQFF. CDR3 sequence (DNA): TGTGCCAGCTCACCGGGGGACAGCTACAATGAGCAGTTCTTC. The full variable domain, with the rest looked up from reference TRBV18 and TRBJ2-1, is NAGVMQNPRHLVRRRGQEARLRCSPMKGHSHVYWYRQLPEEGLKFMVYLQKENIIDESGMPKERFSAEFPKEGPSILRIQQVVRGDSAAYFCASSPGDSYNEQFFGPGTRLTVL.